The 22 T cell receptor beta chains in this list originate from one sample, sequenced in a study of beta chain features in type 1 diabetes. Study-wide results and caveats: Moderate but significant shortening of TCRB CDR3s was recorded in all four CD4+ subsets from Type 1 diabetes patients.

Which antigens these TCRs recognize remains unknown. Expressed TCRB transcripts got sequenced, as all isolated RNA was reverse transcribed. The protocol was immunoSEQ multiplex PCR, while the TCRdb copy is restricted to in-frame clones and leaves out a portion. The sample lists under 300,000 clones, 20% seen once, with about 0.028% in the top ten. The sequencing sample was made of naive CD4+ T cells from blood. The source of these receptors is a woman between 40 and 50 years old with type 1 diabetes.

The V and J genes are TRBV9 and TRBJ2-4, with D maybe TRBD1 (6 bases). The V gene lost 3 bases and the J gene lost 0 bases, with 10 bases spanning the gap. The CDR3 spans 15 residues. The germline gives CDR1 SGDLS, CDR2 YYNGEE. For the CDR3, the DNA is TGTGCCAGCAGCGCTGTAGGGGGAGCCAAAAACATTCAGTACTTC. This encodes CASSAVGGAKNIQYF.

The V gene is TRBV11-2, the J gene TRBJ1-1; D not certain. This CDR3 has 13 amino acids. Germline V gene lookup returns CDR1 SGHAT and CDR2 FQNNGV. V shed 3 bases and J shed 4 bases, with 9 bases lying between them. The CDR3 coding sequence is TGTGCCAGCAGCTTCGTGGGGAGCACTGAAGCTTTCTTT. It codes for CASSFVGSTEAFF.

This clone was counted between two and nine times. The chain is built from TRBV10-3 and TRBJ2-1; D is perhaps TRBD2 (7 bases). This CDR3 has 13 residues. Germline CDR1 and CDR2: ENHRY and SYGVKD. Trimming removed 11 bases at V and 11 bases at J, with 22 bases between. CDR3 DNA: TGTGCCTCATACAGGGAGGGGTCCGTAAAGCAGTTCTTC. It yields the protein CASYREGSVKQFF.

This chain uses TRBV5-4 with TRBJ2-7; 8 bases map to TRBD1. The CDR3 extends over 14 amino acids. Trimming at V came to 4 bases and at J to 2 bases, leaving 5 bases not matched to a gene. CDR1 and CDR2 (germline): SGHNT, YYREEE (reference sequence). CDR3 in DNA: TGTGCCAGCAGCCGACAGGGGATTACCTACGAGCAGTACTTC. This encodes CASSRQGITYEQYF.

This clone was seen a handful of times. The V gene is TRBV7-2, the J gene TRBJ1-5; possible D gene TRBD1, 5 bases. The germline V gene has CDR1 SGHTA and CDR2 FQGNSA. V was clipped by 5 bases and J by 3 bases, with 17 bases between them. This CDR3 is built from 16 residues. CDR3: CASSPPGGVFNQPQHF. The CDR3 bases are TGTGCCAGCAGCCCTCCGGGGGGGGTCTTCAATCAGCCCCAGCATTTT.

The rearrangement joins TRBV28 to TRBJ1-4; TRBD1 might be the D (6 bases). From germline, CDR1 is MDHEN and CDR2 SYDVKM. Trimming removed 10 bases from V and 4 bases from J, with 19 bases in between. This CDR3 has 15 residues. CDR3 DNA sequence: TGTGCCACTTGCCGGGGGGGCCCAAGTAATGAAAAACTGTTTTTT. As protein: CATCRGGPSNEKLFF.

The V call is TRBV13, the J call TRBJ1-1; unclear D gene. Trimming removed 0 bases at V and 3 bases at J, with 8 bases between. The germline CDR1 and CDR2 sequences are PRHDT and FYEKMQ (reference sequence). The length of the CDR3 is 14 residues. The CDR3 reads CASSLGLIDTEAFF. CDR3 in DNA: TGTGCCAGCAGCTTAGGCTTAATCGACACTGAAGCTTTCTTT.

The V call is TRBV13, the J call TRBJ1-1; D gene ambiguous. The CDR3 loop spans 14 amino acids. In germline, CDR1 is PRHDT, CDR2 FYEKMQ (reference sequence). Trimming left V 2 bases short and J 1 base short, with 8 bases between. CDR3 nucleotide sequence: TGTGCCAGCAGCTTACGCAGGCGGAACACTGAAGCTTTCTTT. As protein: CASSLRRRNTEAFF. The full variable domain, its missing parts supplied by reference TRBV13 and TRBJ1-1, is AAGVIQSPRHLIKEKRETATLKCYPIPRHDTVYWYQQGPGQDPQFLISFYEKMQSDKGSIPDRFSAQQFSDYHSELNMSSLELGDSALYFCASSLRRRNTEAFFGQGTRLTVV.

This chain uses TRBV4-1 with TRBJ1-1, with D unclear. V lost 4 bases and J lost 0, with 9 bases in between. The germline CDR1 and CDR2 sequences are MGHRA and YSYEKL. This CDR3 is 14 amino acids long. CDR3 sequence reads: CASSRPGLNTEAFF. DNA for the CDR3: TGCGCCAGCAGCCGCCCGGGATTGAACACTGAAGCTTTCTTT.

This clone has a handful of counts. The chain employs TRBV28 and TRBJ2-3; 7 bases map to TRBD2. This CDR3 is built from 13 residues. Trimming at V came to 8 bases and at J to 1 base, leaving 3 bases not matched to a gene. The germline V gene encodes CDR1 MDHEN and CDR2 SYDVKM. The CDR3 bases are TGTGCCAGCGCCCGGGAGGGCACAGATACGCAGTATTTT. Amino acids: CASAREGTDTQYF.

The chain joins TRBV4-3 to TRBJ2-3; the D is unclear. V was clipped by 2 bases and J by 4 bases, with 13 bases between them. The germline V gene encodes CDR1 LGHNA and CDR2 YSLEER. The CDR3 spans 15 residues. In DNA form, the CDR3 reads TGCGCCAGCAGCCAAATTATCGGAGAGGCAGATACGCAGTATTTT. Its protein product is CASSQIIGEADTQYF.

The rearrangement links TRBV28 to TRBJ1-1; the D is unclear. CDR1 and CDR2 from the germline V gene are MDHEN and SYDVKM. Deletions cut 7 bases from V and 0 bases from J, with 12 bases between. The CDR3 has 14 residues. The CDR3, as DNA: TGTGCCAGCACCTTTAGGCGGCTGAACACTGAAGCTTTCTTT. Amino acid sequence: CASTFRRLNTEAFF.

This clone was picked up a small number of times. The chain uses TRBV19 and TRBJ1-2; 7 bases fit TRBD1. Germline-derived CDR1 and CDR2 are LNHDA and SQIVND (reference sequence). The V segment lost 7 bases and the J segment 3 bases; nucleotides outside the gene matches: 5. The CDR3 extends over 13 amino acids. The CDR3 coding sequence is TGTGCCAGTATCACAGGGGCACACTATGGCTACACCTTC. This sequence encodes CASITGAHYGYTF.

This clone was counted only a few times. This chain connects TRBV7-2 to TRBJ2-3; D is unresolved. Trimming cost V 2 bases and J 0 bases, with 3 bases left between them. Per the germline V gene, CDR1 is SGHTA and CDR2 is FQGNSA. The CDR3 is made up of 13 amino acids. DNA for the CDR3: TGTGCCAGCAGCTTACTAAGCACAGATACGCAGTATTTT. Translation gives CASSLLSTDTQYF.

The sample holds a few counts of this clone. V usage is TRBV2 and J usage is TRBJ1-5; D perhaps matches TRBD1 (6 bases). V dropped 2 bases and J dropped 1 base, with 9 bases sitting between them. The CDR3 covers 15 residues. The germline CDR1 and CDR2 sequences are SNHLY and FYNNEI. The CDR3 reads CASSEQGISNQPQHF. CDR3 coding DNA: TGTGCCAGCAGTGAACAGGGGATAAGCAATCAGCCCCAGCATTTT.

The V and J genes are TRBV28 and TRBJ2-7; D ambiguous. V lost 6 bases and J 5 bases, leaving 11 bases between the germline ends. The CDR3 sequence is 12 residues long. Germline CDR1 is MDHEN and CDR2 is SYDVKM. CDR3 nucleotide sequence: TGTGCCAGCAGCGTAGCCACCCACGAGCAGTACTTC. Translation gives CASSVATHEQYF.

The chain combines TRBV30 with TRBJ2-5; a weak D match, TRBD2 (6 bases). The V and J ends lost 5 bases and 5 bases respectively, with 15 bases between them. The CDR3 length is 13 residues. Germline V lookup: CDR1 GTSNPN, CDR2 SVGIG (reference sequence). CDR3 coding DNA: TGTGCCTGGGGGGGGAGGATTGGGGAGACCCAGTACTTC. Its protein product is CAWGGRIGETQYF. The whole variable domain, remainder taken from reference TRBV30 and TRBJ2-5, is SQTIHQWPATLVQPVGSPLSLECTVEGTSNPNLYWYRQAAGRGLQLLFYSVGIGQISSEVPQNLSASRPQDRQFILSSKKLLLSDSGFYLCAWGGRIGETQYFGPGTRLLVL.

The J gene is TRBJ2-7, the V gene TRBV2, with 7 bases lining up with TRBD1. The CDR3 spans 14 residues. Germline CDR1 and CDR2: SNHLY and FYNNEI. The J segment lost 7 bases and the V segment lost 7 bases, leaving 13 bases of the junction unmatched. CDR3 DNA: TGTGCCAGCAATTGGAACAGGGGTTCGGAGGAGCAGTACTTC. As protein: CASNWNRGSEEQYF.

This clone occurred a few times. J is TRBJ2-7 and V is TRBV18, with 14 bases lining up with TRBD2. The CDR3 contains 17 residues. V lost 3 bases and J lost 6; bases outside the gene matches: 10. CDR1 and CDR2 (germline): KGHSH, LQKENI. CDR3 sequence (DNA): TGTGCCAGCTCACCCTCCGGGACTAGCGGGGGCTTGGGCGAGCAGTACTTC. This translates into CASSPSGTSGGLGEQYF.

This clone occurred a few times. CDR3 nucleotide sequence: TGTGCCAGCAGCGAGGGACTAGCGGGAGTATGGTCCTACAATGAGCAGTTCTTC. This gives the protein CASSEGLAGVWSYNEQFF. The chain joins TRBV9 to TRBJ2-1, with 14 bases aligning to TRBD2. Germline assignment: CDR1 SGDLS and CDR2 YYNGEE. The CDR3 extends over 18 amino acids. With 3 bases clipped from V and 1 base from J, the junction kept 6 bases outside the gene matches.

This clone came up a few times. This chain links TRBV27 with TRBJ2-3; possibly TRBD1 for D (6 bases). Per germline, CDR1 MNHEY and CDR2 SMNVEV (reference sequence). V lost 4 bases and J lost 5, with 13 bases in between. The length of the CDR3 is 14 residues. The chain's CDR3 is CASSSQGEGDTQYF. CDR3 sequence (DNA): TGTGCCAGCAGTTCACAGGGCGAGGGAGATACGCAGTATTTT.

The J gene is TRBJ1-4, the V gene TRBV5-6; the D gene is possibly TRBD1 (5 bases). The germline V and J ends were trimmed by 3 bases and 0 bases, with 12 bases remaining between them. The CDR3 has 16 residues. CDR1 is SGHDT and CDR2 is YYEEEE in the germline V gene. The CDR3: CASSWGTLATNEKLFF. For the CDR3, the DNA is TGTGCCAGCAGCTGGGGGACTCTGGCAACTAATGAAAAACTGTTTTTT.